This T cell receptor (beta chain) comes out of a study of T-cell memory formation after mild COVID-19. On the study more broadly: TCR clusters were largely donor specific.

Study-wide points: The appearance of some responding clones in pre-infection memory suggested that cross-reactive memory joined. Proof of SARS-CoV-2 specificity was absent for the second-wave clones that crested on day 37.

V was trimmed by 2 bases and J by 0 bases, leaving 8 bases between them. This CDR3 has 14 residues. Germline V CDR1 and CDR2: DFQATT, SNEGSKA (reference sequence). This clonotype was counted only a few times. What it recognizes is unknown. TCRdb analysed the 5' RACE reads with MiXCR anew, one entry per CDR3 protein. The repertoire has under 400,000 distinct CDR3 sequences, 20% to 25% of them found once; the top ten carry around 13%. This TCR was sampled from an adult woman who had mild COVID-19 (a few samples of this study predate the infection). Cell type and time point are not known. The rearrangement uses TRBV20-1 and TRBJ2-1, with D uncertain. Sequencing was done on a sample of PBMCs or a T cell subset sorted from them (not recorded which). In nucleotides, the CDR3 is TGCAGTGCTAGACGGCGCAGCTCCTACAATGAGCAGTTCTTC. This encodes CSARRRSSYNEQFF.